This T cell receptor beta chain was recovered during a study of breast tumors, draining lymph nodes, adjacent tissues. Using its own MiXCR run on the multiplex PCR reads, TCRdb lists one record per CDR3 protein. Here the sample spans some 22,000 distinct CDR3 sequences, about 38% being singletons. This clonotype was found once. Its antigen remains unknown. This may be a read error, as it is one base from a much larger clone. Findings of the study overall: The lymph node origin of tumor T cells was framed as consistent with a hypothesis, not demonstrated. Tumor TCR diversity was below lymph nodes but above nontumor tissue. Luminal-like breast cancer showed significantly higher tumor–nontumor repertoire similarity than basal-like.

This CDR3 has 15 amino acids. Germline CDR1 is LNHDA and CDR2 is SQIVND (reference sequence). This clonotype was obtained from a female donor with breast cancer. Some clones in this sample may be carry-over from other donors' samples. This chain connects TRBV19 to TRBJ1-4; D possibly corresponds to TRBD1 (6 bases). The specimen sequenced was breast tumor tissue. CDR3: CASSFRTATNEKLLF. The CDR3 region has the DNA TGTGCCAGTAGTTTCAGGACAGCAACTAATGAAAAACTGCTTTTT.